Below are 28 T cell receptor beta chains sequenced from a single sample in a study of OX40 agonist ivuxolimab in advanced cancers. TCRdb keeps only in-frame clones here, not all; method: immunoSEQ multiplex PCR. The sample shows 90,000 to 100,000 clones, 87% of them seen only once. The material was CD4+ or CD8+ T cells sorted from blood, obtained in a trial of the OX40 agonist ivuxolimab. The receptors shown here come from an adult with an advanced solid tumor such as melanoma, head and neck, liver or kidney cancer.

V is TRBV5-1 and J is TRBJ2-7; possible D gene TRBD1, 6 bases. CDR3 length: 15 amino acids. From germline, CDR1 is SGHRS and CDR2 YFSETQ. V was clipped by 3 bases and J by 6 bases, with 19 bases between them. The CDR3 here is CASSSSTGFGSEQYF. CDR3 DNA sequence: TGCGCCAGCAGCTCGAGTACAGGGTTCGGAAGCGAGCAGTACTTC.

This rearrangement joins TRBV5-1 to TRBJ1-3, with D unresolved. The CDR3 has 15 amino acids. Between the trimmed V and J ends, which lost 0 bases and 5 bases, there was a span of 12 bases. Germline V gene data show CDR1 as SGHRS and CDR2 as YFSETQ. CDR3 DNA: TGCGCCAGCAGCTTGGAACAGCCTCAGAGAAACACCATATATTTT. Translating it yields CASSLEQPQRNTIYF.

The J gene is TRBJ2-5, the V gene TRBV2; the D gene is possibly TRBD1 (5 bases). Trimming left V 4 bases short and J 5 bases short, with 8 bases between. The CDR3 totals 12 residues. From germline, CDR1 is SNHLY and CDR2 FYNNEI. The CDR3 DNA sequence: TGTGCCAGCAGTGTGGGGCGCGAGACCCAGTACTTC. Its protein is CASSVGRETQYF. Using reference TRBV2 and TRBJ2-5 for the parts outside the CDR3, the full variable domain is EPEVTQTPSHQVTQMGQEVILRCVPISNHLYFYWYRQILGQKVEFLVSFYNNEISEKSEIFDDQFSVERPDGSNFTLKIRSTKLEDSAMYFCASSVGRETQYFGPGTRLLVL.

This clone was counted a few times. This chain uses TRBV4-1 with TRBJ1-2; tentative D call: TRBD1 (6 bases). V was shortened by 10 bases and J by 4 bases, with 13 bases between the two germline ends. The CDR3 is 12 residues long. Germline V gene data show CDR1 as MGHRA and CDR2 as YSYEKL. The CDR3 region has the DNA TGCGCCACCCGGACAGCCACCTATGGCTACACCTTC. Residues: CATRTATYGYTF.

This clone has more than one count but fewer than ten. The chain uses TRBV18 and TRBJ1-1, with unresolved D. Trimming removed 3 bases from V and 3 bases from J, with 2 bases in between. Germline CDR1 KGHSH, CDR2 LQKENI. This CDR3 has 11 amino acids. CDR3 residues: CASSPDTEAFF. CDR3 in DNA: TGTGCCAGCTCACCGGACACTGAAGCTTTCTTT.

The chain carries TRBV7-2 and TRBJ2-3; TRBD2 matches at 8 bases. The CDR3 has 14 amino acids. Germline CDR1 and CDR2: SGHTA and FQGNSA. Trimming cost V 4 bases and J 15 bases; bases outside gene matches: 15. In DNA form, the CDR3 reads TGTGCCAGCAGCTCCTCCGCGGTAGCGGGGTCACGATATTTT. This codes for CASSSSAVAGSRYF.

The V gene is TRBV7-2, the J gene TRBJ2-7; D call uncertain. The length of the CDR3 is 15 residues. From germline, CDR1 is SGHTA and CDR2 FQGNSA. The ends were cut back, 1 base at V and 2 bases at J, with 12 bases in the middle. In nucleotides, the CDR3 is TGTGCCAGCAGCTTAGGGTCAGTGGGTCCCTACGAGCAGTACTTC. It encodes CASSLGSVGPYEQYF.

The CDR3 sequence: CASAGSSYNEQFF. The CDR3 nucleotides are TGTGCCTCGGCAGGGAGCTCCTACAATGAGCAGTTCTTC. This sequence joins TRBV19 and TRBJ2-1, with D perhaps matching TRBD1 or TRBD2 (5 bases each). Germline V lookup: CDR1 LNHDA, CDR2 SQIVND (reference sequence). V shed 11 bases and J shed 0 bases, with 11 bases lying between them. This CDR3 comprises 13 residues.

The chain carries TRBV7-8 and TRBJ1-5; possible D gene TRBD1, 5 bases. The germline V and J ends were trimmed by 6 bases and 7 bases, with 13 bases remaining between them. The CDR3 length is 13 residues. CDR1 is SGHVS, CDR2 FQNEAQ, per germline. In nucleotides, the CDR3 is TGTGCCAGCAGAGAGGGGATGGTGCAGCCCCAGCATTTT. It encodes CASREGMVQPQHF.

Concerning this clone itself: It is likely a read error, because the conserved phenylalanine at the end of the CDR3 is missing. This chain uses TRBV5-4 with TRBJ1-6; D perhaps matches TRBD1 (6 bases). The CDR3 contains 15 residues. Germline V gives CDR1 SGHNT, CDR2 YYREEE (reference sequence). Deletions cut 4 bases from V and 8 bases from J, with 16 bases between. Written as DNA, the CDR3 is TGTGCCAGCAGCCGGGGAGGGGGGCGTGATTCACCCCTCCACCTT. It specifies CASSRGGGRDSPLHL.

The rearrangement links TRBV10-3 to TRBJ2-1; a possible D gene is TRBD1 (5 bases). V lost 6 bases to trimming and J lost 6 bases, with 18 bases between them. There are 15 residues in the CDR3. The germline CDR1 and CDR2 sequences are ENHRY and SYGVKD. The CDR3 coding sequence is TGTGCCATCAGGGAAAGTAAGGGGCCCAGCAATGAGCAGTTCTTC. This sequence encodes CAIRESKGPSNEQFF.

The chain employs TRBV6-5 and TRBJ1-1, with a possible D match to TRBD1 (5 bases). The CDR3 contains 15 residues. V was shortened by 5 bases and J by 1 base, with 14 bases between the two germline ends. CDR1 and CDR2 (germline): MNHEY, SVGAGI. This CDR3 is CASSPPGHQNTEAFF. CDR3 bases: TGTGCCAGCAGTCCGCCCGGACATCAGAACACTGAAGCTTTCTTT.

The chain has TRBV7-3 and TRBJ1-5; TRBD1 might be the D (5 bases). The CDR3 is 15 residues long. Deletions cut 2 bases from V and 0 bases from J, with 8 bases between. Germline V gene lookup returns CDR1 SGHTA and CDR2 FQGTGA. The CDR3, as DNA: TGTGCCAGCAGCTTACGGGGACTTAGCAATCAGCCCCAGCATTTT. It yields the protein CASSLRGLSNQPQHF.

The genes are TRBV19 and TRBJ1-1; tentative D call: TRBD1 (5 bases). Germline CDR1 and CDR2: LNHDA and SQIVND (reference sequence). The CDR3 spans 12 residues. Trimming cost V 11 bases and J 8 bases, with 18 bases left between them. The DNA of the CDR3 is TGTGCCTCGCAGGTGAGGGGTTCCGAAGCTTTCTTT. Residues: CASQVRGSEAFF.

The chain has TRBV6-5 and TRBJ1-3; D ambiguous. The CDR3 sequence is 15 residues long. Germline V gene sequence: CDR1 MNHEY, CDR2 SVGAGI. V lost 0 bases and J lost 0, with 6 bases in between. The chain's CDR3 is CASSYSYNSGNTIYF. The CDR3 DNA sequence: TGTGCCAGCAGTTACTCGTACAACTCTGGAAACACCATATATTTT.

The chain joins TRBV11-2 to TRBJ2-1; no clear D. Germline V gives CDR1 SGHAT, CDR2 FQNNGV. The ends were cut back, 4 bases at V and 2 bases at J, with 15 bases in the middle. CDR3 length: 16 amino acids. The CDR3 DNA is TGTGCCAGCAGCTCAGATCAGGTGAGCGCCTACAATGAGCAGTTCTTC. Translation: CASSSDQVSAYNEQFF.

The J gene is TRBJ2-5, the V gene TRBV29-1; D unresolved. The CDR3 extends over 14 amino acids. The germline CDR1 and CDR2 sequences are SQVTM and ANQGSEA. Deletions cut 2 bases from V and 4 bases from J, with 14 bases between. The CDR3: CSVEFSSPRETQYF. The CDR3 region has the DNA TGCAGCGTTGAATTCTCCAGCCCCCGAGAGACCCAGTACTTC.

This sequence joins TRBV6-6 and TRBJ2-3, with D perhaps matching TRBD1 (6 bases). Germline CDR1 MNHNY, CDR2 SVGAGI (reference sequence). V lost 0 bases, J lost 3 bases, and 10 bases lay in between. The CDR3 has 15 amino acids. CDR3 DNA: TGTGCCAGCAGTTACTCGGCCGGGACAACAGATACGCAGTATTTT. It specifies CASSYSAGTTDTQYF.

The rearrangement uses TRBV7-9 and TRBJ2-1; 10 nucleotides line up with TRBD2. Per the germline V gene, CDR1 is SEHNR and CDR2 is FQNEAQ (reference sequence). This CDR3 contains 14 residues. V lost 3 bases and J lost 6; bases outside the gene matches: 2. This chain's CDR3 is CASSLGTSANEQFF. DNA of the CDR3: TGTGCCAGCAGCTTGGGGACTAGCGCCAATGAGCAGTTCTTC.

This chain connects TRBV5-1 to TRBJ2-5; TRBD1 aligns across 9 bases. V dropped 4 bases and J dropped 8; count of bases not matched to a gene: 3. CDR3 length equals 12 residues. Germline CDR1 is SGHRS and CDR2 is YFSETQ. For the CDR3, the DNA is TGCGCCAGCAGCGTGGACAGGGGAACCCAGTACTTC. As protein: CASSVDRGTQYF.

The chain has TRBV29-1 and TRBJ2-5; D is possibly TRBD1 (6 bases). The germline V gene has CDR1 SQVTM and CDR2 ANQGSEA. Deletions cut 5 bases from V and 2 bases from J, with 9 bases between. The CDR3 has 12 residues. Here the CDR3 reads CSVTTGQETQYF. The CDR3 nucleotides are TGCAGCGTTACGACAGGACAAGAGACCCAGTACTTC.

This sequence joins TRBV5-1 and TRBJ2-5; TRBD1 is a possible D gene (7 bases). V gave up 4 bases and J gave up 0 bases, with 10 bases separating them. Germline V gives CDR1 SGHRS, CDR2 YFSETQ. The CDR3 totals 14 residues. The CDR3 is CASSPGGYQETQYF. The CDR3 DNA is TGCGCCAGCAGCCCAGGGGGGTACCAAGAGACCCAGTACTTC.

The J gene is TRBJ2-1, the V gene TRBV2; tentative D call: TRBD1 (5 bases). The CDR3 is made up of 15 amino acids. The V end lost 4 bases, the J end lost 8 bases, and 18 bases lay between the germline ends. In germline, CDR1 is SNHLY, CDR2 FYNNEI. The CDR3 loop reads CASSGGDRRRDEQFF. The CDR3, as DNA: TGTGCCAGCAGTGGGGGCGACCGCCGAAGGGATGAGCAGTTCTTC.

The chain couples TRBV2 to TRBJ1-3, with 8 bases aligning to TRBD1. V gave up 5 bases and J gave up 8 bases; unmatched junction bases: 5. The CDR3 consists of 13 residues. Germline CDR1 is SNHLY and CDR2 is FYNNEI. CDR3 amino acids: CASSQDRADTIYF. Here the CDR3 DNA reads TGTGCCAGCAGTCAGGACAGGGCCGACACCATATATTTT.

The rearrangement uses TRBV27 and TRBJ1-2; TRBD1 agrees at 9 bases. Germline values: CDR1 MNHEY, CDR2 SMNVEV (reference sequence). The CDR3 spans 14 residues. Trimming cost V 7 bases and J 0 bases; bases outside gene matches: 3. DNA for the CDR3: TGTGCCAGCACCGGGACAGGGACTAACTATGGCTACACCTTC. It is translated as CASTGTGTNYGYTF.

The chain combines TRBV5-1 with TRBJ1-1, with D possibly matching TRBD1 (5 bases). V was pared by 0 bases and J by 8 bases, with 17 bases between. The CDR3 length is 15 residues. Germline CDR1 reads SGHRS; CDR2 reads YFSETQ. The CDR3 protein is CASSLDWGGLEEAFF. The CDR3 DNA sequence: TGCGCCAGCAGCTTGGACTGGGGCGGATTAGAGGAAGCTTTCTTT.

The J gene is TRBJ2-1, the V gene TRBV18; TRBD2 is a possible D gene (6 bases). This CDR3 is built from 15 residues. With 3 bases removed from V and 7 bases from J, the gap between germline ends came to 16 bases. From germline, CDR1 is KGHSH and CDR2 LQKENI. CDR3 DNA sequence: TGTGCCAGCTCACCCGGGACTTCGGCGCGGAATGAGCAGTTCTTC. It encodes CASSPGTSARNEQFF.

The rearrangement uses TRBV28 and TRBJ1-2; TRBD1 matches at 11 bases. V dropped 4 bases and J dropped 8; count of bases not matched to a gene: 15. Germline CDR1 is MDHEN and CDR2 is SYDVKM. This CDR3 region has 17 residues. This chain's CDR3 is CASSSQTLGQGAWGYTF. The CDR3 bases are TGTGCCAGCAGTTCTCAAACTCTCGGACAGGGGGCCTGGGGCTACACCTTC.